The 15 T cell receptor beta chains listed next were all sequenced from one sample in a study of T cell responses to AZD1222 COVID-19 vaccine listed by TCRdb under 2021. Libraries were made using the immunoSEQ multiplex PCR assay. TCRdb holds this immuneACCESS table with in-frame rearrangements only. Some clones are missing; in checked studies, unresolved V genes explain under half, and the rest has no known cause. Across this sample there are 150,000 to 180,000 clones, with more than 90% seen only once. The ten largest clonotypes hold about 20% of the sample. The time point label on this specimen signifies: baseline before first vaccination. The sample was peripheral blood, taken on day 0 of AZD1222 vaccination. The source is an adult in good health.

V is TRBV7-2 and J is TRBJ1-3; D is possibly TRBD1 (5 bases). Trimming cost V 6 bases and J 2 bases, with 17 bases left between them. In germline, CDR1 is SGHTA, CDR2 FQGNSA. The CDR3 has 16 amino acids. Written as DNA, the CDR3 is TGTGCCAGCAGACCTAAGGAAGGGGTAGCTGGAAACACCATATATTTT. This codes for CASRPKEGVAGNTIYF.

Concerning this clone: One end of the junction varies from germline; a read error may be responsible. The chain is built from TRBV6-1 and TRBJ1-5; D is undetermined. Germline CDR1 MNHNS, CDR2 SASEGT. The CDR3 totals 13 residues. This CDR3 reads CASNEGPGQPQHF. DNA for the CDR3: TGTGCCAGCAATGAAGGCCCTGGTCAGCCCCAGCATTTT.

The rearrangement links TRBV7-6 to TRBJ2-5, with 8 bases fitting TRBD2. Germline CDR1 SGHVS, CDR2 FNYEAQ. This CDR3 region has 15 residues. The junction had 12 bases not matched to a gene; V was cut back by 5 bases and J by 7 bases. The CDR3 DNA is TGTGCCAGCAGCACCTTAGCGGGGAGCCTGGCGACCCAGTACTTC. It codes for CASSTLAGSLATQYF.

The chain uses TRBV28 and TRBJ1-1, with D unresolved. The length of the CDR3 is 14 residues. CDR1 and CDR2 (germline): MDHEN, SYDVKM. V lost 6 bases and J 1 base, leaving 12 bases between the germline ends. CDR3 in amino acids: CASSPVNWNTEAFF. In nucleotides, the CDR3 is TGTGCCAGCAGCCCCGTAAACTGGAACACTGAAGCTTTCTTT.

V gene TRBV12-3 or TRBV12-4 combines with J gene TRBJ1-1; D remains unclear. V was shortened by 6 bases and J by 2 bases, with 4 bases between the two germline ends. The CDR3 contains 11 residues. CDR3 sequence: CASSPNTEAFF. DNA of the CDR3: TGTGCCAGCAGCCCTAACACTGAAGCTTTCTTT.

The J gene is TRBJ2-1, the V gene TRBV24-1; 9 nucleotides agree with TRBD1. The CDR3 has 15 amino acids. CDR1 is KGHDR, CDR2 SFDVKD, per germline. V lost 0 bases and J lost 7; bases outside the gene matches: 3. CDR3 in DNA: TGTGCCACCAGTGATTTGGGGACAGGGTTAAATGAGCAGTTCTTC. It is translated as CATSDLGTGLNEQFF.

The sample holds one count of this clone. The gene calls are TRBV5-1 and TRBJ1-2; no clear D gene. Trimming cost V 2 bases and J 6 bases, with 8 bases left between them. The CDR3 runs to 12 residues. Germline CDR1 SGHRS, CDR2 YFSETQ. DNA for the CDR3: TGCGCCAGCAGCTTTTCGGCGGATGGCTACACCTTC. Translating it yields CASSFSADGYTF.

The gene calls are TRBV19 and TRBJ1-5, with TRBD1 matching over 7 bases. Germline V gives CDR1 LNHDA, CDR2 SQIVND (reference sequence). J lost 1 base, V lost 7 bases, and 7 bases had no gene match. The CDR3 loop spans 15 amino acids. This CDR3 reads CASNARDRSNQPQHF. In nucleotides, the CDR3 is TGTGCCAGTAATGCCCGGGACAGAAGCAATCAGCCCCAGCATTTT.

The chain has TRBV12-5 and TRBJ2-7, with 10 bases matching TRBD2. Looked up from germline, CDR1 is LGHNT and CDR2 is FRNRAP. V shed 0 bases and J 0 bases; nucleotides not matched to a gene: 17. The CDR3 runs 21 residues. The CDR3 DNA follows: TGTGCTAGTGGTTTGGTACGAAGGGTTAGTAGCGGGGGGCCGAGCTCCTACGAGCAGTACTTC. Protein sequence: CASGLVRRVSSGGPSSYEQYF. Together with reference TRBV12-5 and TRBJ2-7, the CDR3 gives the full variable domain: DARVTQTPRHKVTEMGQEVTMRCQPILGHNTVFWYRQTMMQGLELLAYFRNRAPLDDSGMPKDRFSAEMPDATLATLKIQPSEPRDSAVYFCASGLVRRVSSGGPSSYEQYFGPGTRLTVT.

This chain uses TRBV4-3 with TRBJ2-5; TRBD2 aligns across 12 bases. CDR1 LGHNA and CDR2 YSLEER come from the germline V gene. The CDR3 has 18 residues. Unmatched junction bases numbered 10, after V lost 0 bases and J lost 5 bases. The CDR3 protein is CASSQDLLAGGSGETQYF. The CDR3 nucleotides read TGCGCCAGCAGCCAAGATTTACTAGCGGGGGGATCTGGGGAGACCCAGTACTTC.

V usage is TRBV30 and J usage is TRBJ2-2; 7 bases align to TRBD2. The V gene's germline CDR1 is GTSNPN and CDR2 SVGIG (reference sequence). The CDR3 totals 16 residues. Trimming took 5 bases from V and 5 from J; bases not matched to a gene: 14. CDR3 in DNA: TGTGCCTGGGGTCAGACTGGGGGAGGGGTTACCGGGGAGCTGTTTTTT. It yields the protein CAWGQTGGGVTGELFF.

The V and J genes are TRBV18 and TRBJ1-1, with a tentative D call TRBD1 (5 bases). CDR1 is KGHSH, CDR2 LQKENI, per germline. V was clipped by 2 bases and J by 0 bases, with 10 bases between them. The CDR3 runs 15 residues. The CDR3 DNA reads as TGTGCCAGCTCACCAAAGGGACGGATGAACACTGAAGCTTTCTTT. Translation: CASSPKGRMNTEAFF.

The chain couples TRBV30 to TRBJ2-3; D call uncertain. The germline gives CDR1 GTSNPN, CDR2 SVGIG (reference sequence). CDR3 length: 13 amino acids. Trimming took 0 bases from V and 2 from J, leaving 6 bases between them. CDR3 bases: TGTGCCTGGAGTGTACGGCACACAGATACGCAGTATTTT. It translates to CAWSVRHTDTQYF.

This clone has a count of ten or more. J is TRBJ1-1 and V is TRBV11-3, with a weak D call TRBD1 (6 bases). Looked up from germline, CDR1 is SGHNT and CDR2 is YENEEA. The V and J ends lost 5 bases and 2 bases respectively, with 24 bases between them. The CDR3 sequence is 18 residues long. Here the CDR3 DNA reads TGTGCCAGCAGCAGCGTAAGGACAGCTTTACCCCTCAACACTGAAGCTTTCTTT. Translated: CASSSVRTALPLNTEAFF. The whole variable domain, remainder taken from reference TRBV11-3 and TRBJ1-1, is EAGVVQSPRYKIIEKKQPVAFWCNPISGHNTLYWYLQNLGQGPELLIRYENEEAVDDSQLPKDRFSAERLKGVDSTLKIQPAELGDSAVYLCASSSVRTALPLNTEAFFGQGTRLTVV.

This chain connects TRBV7-9 to TRBJ2-7; TRBD2 aligns across 9 bases. V lost 8 bases, J lost 4 bases, and 6 bases stayed unmatched. Germline loops: CDR1 SEHNR, CDR2 FQNEAQ (reference sequence). The CDR3 length is 13 residues. The CDR3 region has the DNA TGTGCCAGCCGGACAGCGGGAGGATACGAGCAGTACTTC. Amino acid sequence: CASRTAGGYEQYF.